This note documents a single T cell receptor beta chain sequence. This specimen belongs to a study of T cell changes during pregnancy in multiple sclerosis. The germline CDR1 and CDR2 sequences are SGHRS and YFSETQ. This CDR3 spans 13 amino acids. V lost 4 bases to trimming and J lost 5 bases; unmatched junction nucleotides: 2. Clones were sequenced by immunoSEQ multiplex PCR, and TCRdb holds only the in-frame ones, with some missing. There are 60,000 to 85,000 clones in the sample; around 90% occur only once, and around 1.3% lies in the top ten. This TCR was recovered from a female donor in good health, enrolled as a control in a pregnancy study. The source material was peripheral blood, sampled in the second trimester of pregnancy. The V call is TRBV5-1, the J call TRBJ2-5, with 10 bases that match TRBD2. CDR3 in DNA: TGCGCCAGCAGCCAGGGACTAGCGGAGACCCAGTACTTC. This gives the protein CASSQGLAETQYF.